The source of this TCR beta chain is a study of T cell responses to AZD1222 COVID-19 vaccine. The table came from immunoSEQ multiplex PCR; TCRdb's copy has only in-frame clones and leaves some out. Among about 150,000 clones, over 80% were seen once, and the ten largest hold roughly 3.4%. This clone is a singleton in its sample. CDR1 MNHEY and CDR2 SVGEGT come from the germline V gene. Deletions cut 5 bases from V and 0 bases from J, with 10 bases between. The CDR3 length is 15 residues. Investigators merged groups given second doses at roughly 4 or roughly 12 weeks. This clonotype originated in an adult who received the AZD1222 COVID-19 vaccine. The V and J genes are TRBV6-2 or TRBV6-3 and TRBJ2-2, with D possibly being TRBD2 (6 bases). The sample here was peripheral blood, taken 28 days after the second AZD1222 dose. CDR3 DNA: TGTGCCAGCAGTCAGGGACTCACGAACACCGGGGAGCTGTTTTTT. Protein: CASSQGLTNTGELFF.